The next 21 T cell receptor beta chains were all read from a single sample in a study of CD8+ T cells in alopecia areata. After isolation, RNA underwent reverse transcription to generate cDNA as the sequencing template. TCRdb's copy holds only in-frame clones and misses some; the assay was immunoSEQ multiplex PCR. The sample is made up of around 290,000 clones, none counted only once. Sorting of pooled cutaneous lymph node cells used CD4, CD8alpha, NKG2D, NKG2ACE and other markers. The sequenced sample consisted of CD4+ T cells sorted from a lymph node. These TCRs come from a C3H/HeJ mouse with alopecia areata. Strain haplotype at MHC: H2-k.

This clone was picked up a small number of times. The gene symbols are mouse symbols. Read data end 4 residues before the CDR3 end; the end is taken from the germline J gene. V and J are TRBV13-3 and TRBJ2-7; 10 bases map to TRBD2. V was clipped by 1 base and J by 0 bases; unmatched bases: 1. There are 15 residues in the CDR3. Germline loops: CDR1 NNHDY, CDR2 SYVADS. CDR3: CASSDYWGGSYEQYF. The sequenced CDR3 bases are TGTGCCAGCAGTGATTACTGGGGGGGCTCCTAT.

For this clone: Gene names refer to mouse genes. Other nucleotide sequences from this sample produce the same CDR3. The chain's CDR3 is CTCSASSNTGQLYF. The sequenced CDR3 bases are TGCACCTGCAGTGCATCCTCAAACACCGGG. The chain employs TRBV1 and TRBJ2-2, with D unresolved. The read falls 4 residues short of the CDR3 end, and the missing part is taken from the germline J gene. Trimming stripped 2 bases from V and 0 bases from J, with 4 bases between. Germline loops: CDR1 NSQYPW, CDR2 LRSPGD (reference sequence). The CDR3 extends over 14 amino acids.

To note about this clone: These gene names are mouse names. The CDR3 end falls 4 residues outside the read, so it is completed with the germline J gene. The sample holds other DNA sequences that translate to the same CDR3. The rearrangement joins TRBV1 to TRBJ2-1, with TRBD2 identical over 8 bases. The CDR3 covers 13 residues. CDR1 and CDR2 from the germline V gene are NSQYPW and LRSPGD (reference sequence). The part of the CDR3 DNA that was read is TGCACCTGCAGTGCGGGGGGGCGGGCT. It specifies CTCSAGGRA. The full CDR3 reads CTCSAGGRAEQFF. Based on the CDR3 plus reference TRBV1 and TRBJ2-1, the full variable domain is VTLLEQNPRWRLVPRGQAVNLRCILKNSQYPWMSWYQQDLQKQLQWLFTLRSPGDKEVKSLPGADYLATRVTDTELRLQVANMSQGRTLYCTCSAGGRAEQFFGPGTRLTVL.

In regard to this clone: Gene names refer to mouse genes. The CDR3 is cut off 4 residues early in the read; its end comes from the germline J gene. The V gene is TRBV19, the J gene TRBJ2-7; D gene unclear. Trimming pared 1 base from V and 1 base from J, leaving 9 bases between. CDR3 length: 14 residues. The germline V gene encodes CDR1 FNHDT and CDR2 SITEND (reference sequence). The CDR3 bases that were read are TGTGCCAGCAGTATAACAGACCTTTCCTAT. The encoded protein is CASSITDLSY. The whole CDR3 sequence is CASSITDLSYEQYF. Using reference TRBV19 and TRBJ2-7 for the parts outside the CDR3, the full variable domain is GGIITQTPKFLIGQEGQKLTLKCQQNFNHDTMYWYRQDSGKGLRLIYYSITENDLQKGDLSEGYDASREKKSSFSLTVTSAQKNEMAVFLCASSITDLSYEQYFGPGTRLTVL.

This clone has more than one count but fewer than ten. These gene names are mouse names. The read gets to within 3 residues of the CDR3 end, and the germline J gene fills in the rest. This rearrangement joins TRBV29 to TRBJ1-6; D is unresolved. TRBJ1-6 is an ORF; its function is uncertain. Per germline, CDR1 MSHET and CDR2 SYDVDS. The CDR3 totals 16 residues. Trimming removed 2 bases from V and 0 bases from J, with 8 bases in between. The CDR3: CASSLAGDSYNSPLYF. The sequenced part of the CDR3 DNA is TGTGCTAGCAGTTTAGCTGGGGATTCCTATAATTCGCCC.

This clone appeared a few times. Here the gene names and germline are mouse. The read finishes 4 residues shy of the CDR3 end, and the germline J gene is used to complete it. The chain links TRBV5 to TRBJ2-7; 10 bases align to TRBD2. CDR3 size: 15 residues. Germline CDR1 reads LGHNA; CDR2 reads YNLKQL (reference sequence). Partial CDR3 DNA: TGTGCCAGCAGCCAACCACTGGGGGGGAAATAT. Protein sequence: CASSQPLGGKY. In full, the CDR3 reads CASSQPLGGKYEQYF.

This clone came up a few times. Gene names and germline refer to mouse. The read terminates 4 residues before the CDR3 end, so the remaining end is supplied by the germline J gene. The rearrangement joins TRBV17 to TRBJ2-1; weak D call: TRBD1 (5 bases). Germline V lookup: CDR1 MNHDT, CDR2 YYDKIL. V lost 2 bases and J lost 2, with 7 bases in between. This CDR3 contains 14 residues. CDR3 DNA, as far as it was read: TGTGCTAGCAGTAGAACAGGATACTATGCT. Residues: CASSRTGYYA. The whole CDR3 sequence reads CASSRTGYYAEQFF. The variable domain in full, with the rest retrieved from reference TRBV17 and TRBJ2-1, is DTTVKQNPRYKLARVGKPVNLICSQTMNHDTMYWYQKKPNQAPKLLLFYYDKILNREADTFEKFQSSRPNNSFCSLYIGSAGLEYSAMYLCASSRTGYYAEQFFGPGTRLTVL.

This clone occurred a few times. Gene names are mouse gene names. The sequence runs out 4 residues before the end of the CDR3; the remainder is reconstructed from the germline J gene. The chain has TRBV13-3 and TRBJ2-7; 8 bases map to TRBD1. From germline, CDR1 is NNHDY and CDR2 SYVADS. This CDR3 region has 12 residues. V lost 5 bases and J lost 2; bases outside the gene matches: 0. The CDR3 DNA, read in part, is TGTGCCAGCAGGGACAGGGCCTAT. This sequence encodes CASRDRAY. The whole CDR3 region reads CASRDRAYEQYF.

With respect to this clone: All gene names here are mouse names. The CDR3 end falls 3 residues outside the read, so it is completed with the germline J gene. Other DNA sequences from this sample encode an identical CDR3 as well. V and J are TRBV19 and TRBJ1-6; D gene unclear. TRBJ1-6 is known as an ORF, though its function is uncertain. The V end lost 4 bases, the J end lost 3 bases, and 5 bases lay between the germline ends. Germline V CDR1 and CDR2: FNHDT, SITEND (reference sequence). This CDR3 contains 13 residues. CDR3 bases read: TGTGCCAGCAGTTCAGGCTATAATTCGCCC. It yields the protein CASSSGYNSP. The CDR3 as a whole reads CASSSGYNSPLYF.

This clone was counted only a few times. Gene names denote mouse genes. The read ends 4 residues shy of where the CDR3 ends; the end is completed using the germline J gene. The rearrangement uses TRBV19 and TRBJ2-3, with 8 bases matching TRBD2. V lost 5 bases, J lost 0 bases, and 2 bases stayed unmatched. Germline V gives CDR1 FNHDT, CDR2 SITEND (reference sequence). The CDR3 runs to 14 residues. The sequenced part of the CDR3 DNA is TGTGCCAGCAGCGACTGGGGTAGTGCAGAA. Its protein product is CASSDWGSAE. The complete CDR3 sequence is CASSDWGSAETLYF.

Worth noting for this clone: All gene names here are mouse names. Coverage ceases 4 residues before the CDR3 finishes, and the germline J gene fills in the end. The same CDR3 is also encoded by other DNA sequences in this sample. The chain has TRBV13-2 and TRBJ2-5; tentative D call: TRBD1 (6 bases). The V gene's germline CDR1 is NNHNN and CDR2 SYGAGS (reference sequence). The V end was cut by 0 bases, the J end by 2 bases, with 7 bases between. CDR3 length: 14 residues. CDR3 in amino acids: CASGDAGVQDTQYF. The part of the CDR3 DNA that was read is TGTGCCAGCGGTGATGCAGGGGTCCAAGAC.

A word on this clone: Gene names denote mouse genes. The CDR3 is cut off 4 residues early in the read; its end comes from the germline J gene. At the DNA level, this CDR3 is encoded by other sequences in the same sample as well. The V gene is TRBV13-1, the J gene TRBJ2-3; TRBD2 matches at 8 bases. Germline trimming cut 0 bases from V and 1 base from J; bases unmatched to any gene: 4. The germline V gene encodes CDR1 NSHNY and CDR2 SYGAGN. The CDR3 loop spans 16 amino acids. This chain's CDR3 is CASSDAGGRGAETLYF. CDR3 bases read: TGTGCCAGCAGTGATGCTGGGGGGCGGGGTGCAGAA.

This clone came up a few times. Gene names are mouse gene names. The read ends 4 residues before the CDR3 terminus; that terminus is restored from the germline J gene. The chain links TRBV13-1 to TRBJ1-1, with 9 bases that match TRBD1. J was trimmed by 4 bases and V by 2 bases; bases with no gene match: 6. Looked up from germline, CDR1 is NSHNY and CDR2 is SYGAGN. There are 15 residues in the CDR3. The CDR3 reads CASSDPTGGGTEVFF. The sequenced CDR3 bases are TGTGCCAGCAGTGACCCGACAGGGGGGGGCACA.

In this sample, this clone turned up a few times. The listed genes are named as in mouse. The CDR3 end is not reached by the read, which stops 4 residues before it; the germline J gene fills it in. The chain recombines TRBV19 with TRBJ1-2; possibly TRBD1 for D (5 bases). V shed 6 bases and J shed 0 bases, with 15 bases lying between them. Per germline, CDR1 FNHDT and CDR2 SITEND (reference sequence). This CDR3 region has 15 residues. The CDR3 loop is CASKPLGGANSDYTF. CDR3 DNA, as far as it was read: TGTGCCAGCAAGCCCCTGGGGGGTGCAAACTCC.

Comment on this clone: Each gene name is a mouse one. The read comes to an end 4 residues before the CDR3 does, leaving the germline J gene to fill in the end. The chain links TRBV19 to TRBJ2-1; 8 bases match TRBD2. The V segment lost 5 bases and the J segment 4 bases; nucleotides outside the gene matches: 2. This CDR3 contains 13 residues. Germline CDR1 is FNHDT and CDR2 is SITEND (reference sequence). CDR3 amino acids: CASSDWGYAEQFF. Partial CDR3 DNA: TGTGCCAGCAGCGACTGGGGATATGCT.

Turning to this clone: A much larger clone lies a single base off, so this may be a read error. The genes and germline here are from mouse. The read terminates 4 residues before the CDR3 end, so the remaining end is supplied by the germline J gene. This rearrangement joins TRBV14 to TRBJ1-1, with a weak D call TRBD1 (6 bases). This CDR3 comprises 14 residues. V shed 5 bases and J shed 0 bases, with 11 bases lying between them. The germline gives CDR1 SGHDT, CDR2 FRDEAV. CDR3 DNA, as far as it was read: TGTGCCAGCAGCCCGGGACATGCAAACACA. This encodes CASSPGHANT. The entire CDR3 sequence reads CASSPGHANTEVFF.

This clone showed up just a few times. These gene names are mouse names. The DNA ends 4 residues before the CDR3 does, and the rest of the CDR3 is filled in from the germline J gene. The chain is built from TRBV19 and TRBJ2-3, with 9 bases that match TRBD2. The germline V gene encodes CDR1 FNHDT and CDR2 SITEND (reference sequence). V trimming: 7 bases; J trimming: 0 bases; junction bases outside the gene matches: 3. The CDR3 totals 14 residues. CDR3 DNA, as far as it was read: TGTGCCAGCCTGGGGGGGTCTAGTGCAGAA. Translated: CASLGGSSAE. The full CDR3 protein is CASLGGSSAETLYF.

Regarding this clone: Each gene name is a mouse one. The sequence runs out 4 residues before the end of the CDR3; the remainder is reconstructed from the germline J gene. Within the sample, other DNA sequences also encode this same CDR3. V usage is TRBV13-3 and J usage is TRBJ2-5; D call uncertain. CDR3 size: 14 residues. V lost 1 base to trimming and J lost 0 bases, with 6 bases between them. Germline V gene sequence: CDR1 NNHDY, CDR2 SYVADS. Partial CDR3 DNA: TGTGCCAGCAGTGATAGGGTTAACCAAGAC. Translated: CASSDRVNQD. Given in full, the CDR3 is CASSDRVNQDTQYF.

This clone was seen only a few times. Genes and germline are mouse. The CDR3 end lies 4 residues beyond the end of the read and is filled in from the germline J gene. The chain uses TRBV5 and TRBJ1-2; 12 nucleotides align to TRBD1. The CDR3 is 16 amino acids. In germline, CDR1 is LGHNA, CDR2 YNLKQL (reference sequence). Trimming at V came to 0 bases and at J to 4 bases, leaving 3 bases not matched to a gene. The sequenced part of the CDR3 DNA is TGTGCCAGCAGCCAAGATGGGACAGGGGGCGGCTCC. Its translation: CASSQDGTGGGS. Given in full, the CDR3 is CASSQDGTGGGSDYTF.

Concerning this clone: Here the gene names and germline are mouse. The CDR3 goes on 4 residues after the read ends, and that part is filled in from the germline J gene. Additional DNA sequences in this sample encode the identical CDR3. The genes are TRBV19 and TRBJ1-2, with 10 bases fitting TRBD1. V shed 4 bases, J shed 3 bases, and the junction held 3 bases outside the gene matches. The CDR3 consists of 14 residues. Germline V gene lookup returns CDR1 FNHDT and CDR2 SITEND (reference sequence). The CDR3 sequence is CASSRTGGDSDYTF. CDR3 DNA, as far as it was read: TGTGCCAGCAGTCGGACAGGGGGGGACTCC.

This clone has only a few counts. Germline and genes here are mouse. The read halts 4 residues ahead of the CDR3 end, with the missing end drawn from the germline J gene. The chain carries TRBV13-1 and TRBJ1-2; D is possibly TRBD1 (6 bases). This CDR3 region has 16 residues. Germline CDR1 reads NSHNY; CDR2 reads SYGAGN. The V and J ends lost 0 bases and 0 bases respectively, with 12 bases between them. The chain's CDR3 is CASSDGVGHPNSDYTF. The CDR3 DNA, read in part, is TGTGCCAGCAGTGATGGTGTGGGACATCCAAACTCC.